The 7 T cell receptor beta chains reported below all come from one sample, sequenced in a study of blood T cell repertoires in COVID-19. Sequencing used immunoSEQ multiplex PCR; TCRdb keeps in-frame clones, though not all of them. The data contain roughly 68,000 clones, 88% of them singletons. The sequenced material came from peripheral blood. These receptor sequences come from a woman aged 60-75 years with COVID-19, enrolled during active disease.

This chain links TRBV7-9 with TRBJ1-5; D is undetermined. Trimming took off 5 bases at V and 3 bases at J, with 14 bases between the two ends. Germline V gives CDR1 SEHNR, CDR2 FQNEAQ (reference sequence). The CDR3 length is 15 residues. This CDR3 reads CASSNGPGFNQPQHF. The CDR3 DNA sequence: TGTGCCAGCAGCAATGGGCCGGGGTTCAATCAGCCCCAGCATTTT.

This chain uses TRBV2 with TRBJ1-2, with D perhaps matching TRBD1 (6 bases). Between the trimmed V and J ends, which lost 8 bases and 2 bases, there was a span of 12 bases. The CDR3 runs 13 residues. Germline lookup yields CDR1 SNHLY and CDR2 FYNNEI. CDR3 region: CASPGTPNYGYTF. CDR3 DNA: TGTGCCAGCCCCGGGACACCAAACTATGGCTACACCTTC.

For the CDR3, the DNA is TGCGCCAGCAGCCAAGGGGACAGGGAGGTACACGAGCAGTACTTC. Its translation is CASSQGDREVHEQYF. This chain uses TRBV4-1 with TRBJ2-7; the match to TRBD1 covers 9 bases. This CDR3 is 15 amino acids long. Germline CDR1 is MGHRA and CDR2 is YSYEKL. With 1 base clipped from V and 5 bases from J, the junction kept 6 bases outside the gene matches.

J is TRBJ1-3 and V is TRBV7-9; TRBD1 matches 8 bases. V shed 5 bases, J shed 0 bases, and the junction held 9 bases outside the gene matches. This CDR3 comprises 17 residues. Germline V gene data show CDR1 as SEHNR and CDR2 as FQNEAQ (reference sequence). CDR3 loop: CASSPSGTGSSGNTIYF. The CDR3 coding sequence is TGTGCCAGCAGCCCTTCCGGGACAGGCTCCTCTGGAAACACCATATATTTT.

This chain links TRBV5-4 with TRBJ1-5, with D possibly TRBD1 on 6 matching bases. V shed 6 bases and J shed 2 bases, with 12 bases lying between them. The CDR3 sequence is 14 residues long. Germline CDR1 is SGHNT and CDR2 is YYREEE (reference sequence). The CDR3 region has the DNA TGTGCCAGCACTCCTGCAGGGGGCAATCAGCCCCAGCATTTT. Its protein product is CASTPAGGNQPQHF.

The chain joins TRBV10-3 to TRBJ2-3; D gene uncertain. V lost 4 bases to trimming and J lost 0 bases, with 11 bases between them. This CDR3 has 15 residues. CDR1 is ENHRY, CDR2 SYGVKD, per germline. The DNA of the CDR3 is TGTGCCATCAGTGGCTCGGTTGTGAGCACAGATACGCAGTATTTT. Amino acids: CAISGSVVSTDTQYF.

The rearrangement joins TRBV18 to TRBJ1-4; the D is unclear. Germline V gene data show CDR1 as KGHSH and CDR2 as LQKENI. Deletions cut 3 bases from V and 0 bases from J, with 14 bases between. The CDR3 totals 17 residues. The CDR3 region has the DNA TGTGCCAGCTCACCTTCGGAGCTACTTGCAACTAATGAAAAACTGTTTTTT. Protein product: CASSPSELLATNEKLFF. The whole variable domain, remainder taken from reference TRBV18 and TRBJ1-4, is NAGVMQNPRHLVRRRGQEARLRCSPMKGHSHVYWYRQLPEEGLKFMVYLQKENIIDESGMPKERFSAEFPKEGPSILRIQQVVRGDSAAYFCASSPSELLATNEKLFFGSGTQLSVL.